The 32 T cell receptor beta chains below all came from one sample that was sequenced in a study of cytomegalovirus exposure and HLA in healthy donors. Primers included in the PCR were 60 Vbeta and 13 Jbeta primers. Profiled with immunoSEQ multiplex PCR; TCRdb holds only in-frame clones, not every one. Of about 83,000 clones in the sample, 80% to 90% were seen once. Sequencing was done on a sample of PBMCs. The receptors shown here come from a woman aged 25 to 39 in good health and CMV-seronegative.

A word on this clone: Relative to the germline gene, one junction end is altered; a read error may explain this. This chain uses TRBV7-7 with TRBJ2-2; tentatively, D is TRBD1 (6 bases). Looked up from germline, CDR1 is SSHAT and CDR2 is FNYEAQ (reference sequence). This CDR3 contains 16 residues. CDR3 sequence (DNA): TGTGCTAGCAGCCCTAGGGGGACGCCATGGGGCGGGGAGCTGTTTTTT. Translating gives CASSPRGTPWGGELFF.

This clone was observed a single time. V usage is TRBV14 and J usage is TRBJ2-1; D is undetermined. Trimming took off 0 bases at V and 4 bases at J, with 7 bases between the two ends. Germline V gene sequence: CDR1 SGHDN, CDR2 FVKESK. The CDR3 length is 14 residues. CDR3 nucleotides: TGTGCCAGCAGCCAAGATGTCTTTTACAATGAGCAGTTCTTC. Amino acid sequence: CASSQDVFYNEQFF.

This chain connects TRBV28 to TRBJ2-7; 12 nucleotides align to TRBD2. Germline CDR1 reads MDHEN; CDR2 reads SYDVKM. The CDR3 spans 20 residues. The trim removed 0 bases at V and 2 bases at J, leaving 14 bases unmatched. As DNA, the CDR3 is TGTGCCAGCAGTTTATGGGGTCGGACTAGCGGGATTCACAACCCCTACGAGCAGTACTTC. Amino acid sequence: CASSLWGRTSGIHNPYEQYF.

The chain uses TRBV10-3 and TRBJ1-4; 9 bases line up with TRBD1. Looked up from germline, CDR1 is ENHRY and CDR2 is SYGVKD. The CDR3 extends over 14 amino acids. V lost 4 bases, J lost 8 bases, and 5 bases stayed unmatched. CDR3 nucleotides: TGTGCCATCAGTGGGACAGGGGAGGGAGAAAAACTGTTTTTT. Translating it yields CAISGTGEGEKLFF.

The CDR3 coding sequence is TGTGCCAGCAGCGGCCCGACAGGGGGTGGCTACACCTTC. Its protein product is CASSGPTGGGYTF. The gene calls are TRBV7-3 and TRBJ1-2; 9 nucleotides agree with TRBD1. J lost 7 bases, V lost 5 bases, and 5 bases had no gene match. Germline V CDR1 and CDR2: SGHTA, FQGTGA. This CDR3 spans 13 amino acids.

This sequence joins TRBV6-5 and TRBJ2-6; TRBD1 is a possible D gene (5 bases). This CDR3 is built from 16 residues. Germline lookup yields CDR1 MNHEY and CDR2 SVGAGI. Trimming shortened V by 2 bases and J by 2 bases, and 10 bases separated the two germline ends. The CDR3 region is CASSYNQGTGANVLTF. In DNA, the CDR3 is TGTGCCAGCAGTTACAATCAGGGTACTGGGGCCAACGTCCTGACTTTC.

This chain connects TRBV7-9 to TRBJ1-1; possibly TRBD1 for D (6 bases). This CDR3 spans 14 amino acids. Germline V gene lookup returns CDR1 SEHNR and CDR2 FQNEAQ (reference sequence). Trimming stripped 5 bases from V and 5 bases from J, with 15 bases between. DNA for the CDR3: TGTGCCAGCAGCGTACAGGGTGGTGGAACTGAAGCTTTCTTT. Protein sequence: CASSVQGGGTEAFF.

This chain joins TRBV7-9 and TRBJ2-7; TRBD2 is a possible D gene (6 bases). The length of the CDR3 is 15 residues. Between the trimmed V and J ends, which lost 5 bases and 2 bases, there was a span of 16 bases. Germline CDR1 SEHNR, CDR2 FQNEAQ (reference sequence). CDR3 amino acids: CASSPKAGRAYEQYF. CDR3 sequence (DNA): TGTGCCAGCAGCCCCAAGGCGGGGAGAGCCTACGAGCAGTACTTC.

The chain is built from TRBV7-8 and TRBJ2-3; D call uncertain. Germline values: CDR1 SGHVS, CDR2 FQNEAQ. V lost 3 bases and J lost 0, with 4 bases in between. The length of the CDR3 is 13 residues. This CDR3 reads CASSFISTDTQYF. The CDR3, as DNA: TGTGCCAGCAGCTTTATCAGCACAGATACGCAGTATTTT.

The chain carries TRBV5-6 and TRBJ2-1; 9 nucleotides line up with TRBD1. The germline V gene has CDR1 SGHDT and CDR2 YYEEEE. With V trimmed by 0 bases and J by 8 bases, 12 bases remained unmatched. The CDR3 runs to 17 residues. CDR3 in DNA: TGTGCCAGCAGCTTGGTGGGGACAGGGCATAGAGGGGATGAGCAGTTCTTC. Its protein is CASSLVGTGHRGDEQFF. The variable domain in full, with the rest retrieved from reference TRBV5-6 and TRBJ2-1, is DAGVTQSPTHLIKTRGQQVTLRCSPKSGHDTVSWYQQALGQGPQFIFQYYEEEERQRGNFPDRFSGHQFPNYSSELNVNALLLGDSALYLCASSLVGTGHRGDEQFFGPGTRLTVL.

The V and J genes are TRBV7-2 and TRBJ1-5, with D unresolved. There are 14 residues in the CDR3. The V end lost 5 bases, the J end lost 4 bases, and 12 bases lay between the germline ends. Germline V gene lookup returns CDR1 SGHTA and CDR2 FQGNSA. CDR3 nucleotides: TGTGCCAGCAGCCCACGCGGCGGGAATCAGCCCCAGCATTTT. Residues: CASSPRGGNQPQHF.

This sequence joins TRBV18 and TRBJ1-1; D gene uncertain. V lost 1 base to trimming and J lost 1 base, with 13 bases between them. The CDR3 extends over 16 amino acids. The germline V gene encodes CDR1 KGHSH and CDR2 LQKENI. CDR3: CASSPRLGDTNTEAFF. Written as DNA, the CDR3 is TGTGCCAGCTCACCACGATTGGGAGACACGAACACTGAAGCTTTCTTT.

The table lists this clone with a few counts. In DNA form, the CDR3 reads TGTGCCAGCAGACTGAATCTAATGAACACTGAAGCTTTCTTT. It is translated as CASRLNLMNTEAFF. The genes are TRBV7-2 and TRBJ1-1; no reliable D call. The germline V gene encodes CDR1 SGHTA and CDR2 FQGNSA. The CDR3 consists of 14 residues. V lost 6 bases and J lost 0, with 11 bases in between.

The chain has TRBV18 and TRBJ1-1; 9 bases fit TRBD1. Germline trimming cut 2 bases from V and 1 base from J; bases unmatched to any gene: 11. The CDR3 covers 18 residues. Looked up from germline, CDR1 is KGHSH and CDR2 is LQKENI. This CDR3 is CASSPLVRTGGANTEAFF. CDR3 sequence (DNA): TGTGCCAGCTCACCATTAGTTAGAACAGGGGGCGCGAACACTGAAGCTTTCTTT.

The rearrangement links TRBV28 to TRBJ2-5; 8 bases agree with TRBD2. Germline CDR1 MDHEN, CDR2 SYDVKM. The CDR3 has 14 residues. Germline trimming cut 3 bases from V and 3 bases from J; bases unmatched to any gene: 3. In nucleotides, the CDR3 is TGTGCCAGCAGTTTTACTAGCGGAGAAGAGACCCAGTACTTC. Its protein product is CASSFTSGEETQYF.

This clone is a singleton in its sample. J is TRBJ1-6 and V is TRBV4-3; possibly TRBD1 for D (6 bases). The CDR3 spans 17 residues. CDR1 and CDR2 (germline): LGHNA, YSLEER. Trimming removed 6 bases at V and 4 bases at J, with 19 bases between. This CDR3 reads CASRRNRAGGYNSPLHF. For the CDR3, the DNA is TGCGCCAGCAGACGAAACAGGGCGGGCGGTTATAATTCACCCCTCCACTTT.

V usage is TRBV27 and J usage is TRBJ2-3; perhaps TRBD1 as D (6 bases). This CDR3 is built from 16 residues. CDR1 is MNHEY, CDR2 SMNVEV, per germline (reference sequence). Trimming took 6 bases from V and 6 from J, leaving 22 bases between them. CDR3 bases: TGTGCCAGCAGATACCGGACAGCCGCACGAGGGGATACGCAGTATTTT. Its translation is CASRYRTAARGDTQYF.

The chain employs TRBV6-4 and TRBJ2-1; D is possibly TRBD2 (5 bases). The ends were cut back, 4 bases at V and 0 bases at J, with 7 bases in the middle. The length of the CDR3 is 14 residues. Germline CDR1 MRHNA, CDR2 SNTAGT. The CDR3 loop is CASSATSSYNEQFF. CDR3 nucleotides: TGTGCCAGCAGTGCCACTAGCTCCTACAATGAGCAGTTCTTC.

The chain joins TRBV5-1 to TRBJ2-1, with 9 bases matching TRBD2. Looked up from germline, CDR1 is SGHRS and CDR2 is YFSETQ. The V segment lost 4 bases and the J segment 7 bases; nucleotides outside the gene matches: 6. The CDR3 covers 14 residues. CDR3 nucleotides: TGCGCCAGCAGCATTAGCGGGAGTGGGAATGAGCAGTTCTTC. Encoded protein: CASSISGSGNEQFF.

This rearrangement joins TRBV5-4 to TRBJ2-5, with D tentatively TRBD2 (6 bases). The DNA end lines up better with TRBJ2-7; the J call may be wrong. This CDR3 comprises 15 residues. Per germline, CDR1 SGHNT and CDR2 YYREEE (reference sequence). The CDR3 reads CASSLAGSSSYEQYF. The CDR3 DNA reads TGTGCCAGCAGCTTGGCCGGGAGCTCGTCCTACGAGCAGTACTTC.

The chain links TRBV19 to TRBJ2-1; 10 positions match TRBD2. Germline CDR1 reads LNHDA; CDR2 reads SQIVND (reference sequence). CDR3 length: 16 residues. V shed 0 bases, J shed 4 bases, and the junction held 3 bases outside the gene matches. CDR3 region: CASSIEGLAVYNEQFF. CDR3 bases: TGTGCCAGTAGTATAGAAGGACTAGCGGTATACAATGAGCAGTTCTTC. Full variable domain (remainder filled in from reference TRBV19 and TRBJ2-1): DGGITQSPKYLFRKEGQNVTLSCEQNLNHDAMYWYRQDPGQGLRLIYYSQIVNDFQKGDIAEGYSVSREKKESFPLTVTSAQKNPTAFYLCASSIEGLAVYNEQFFGPGTRLTVL.

The genes are TRBV28 and TRBJ2-5; D gene ambiguous. CDR1 is MDHEN, CDR2 SYDVKM, per germline. CDR3 length: 16 amino acids. V was clipped by 0 bases and J by 5 bases, with 16 bases between them. The CDR3 DNA reads as TGTGCCAGCAGTTTATGGGCTGATTACCCCCAGGAGACCCAGTACTTC. This sequence encodes CASSLWADYPQETQYF.

The chain carries TRBV5-1 and TRBJ2-5; D uncertain. The CDR3 sequence is 14 residues long. The V gene lost 0 bases and the J gene lost 3 bases, with 9 bases spanning the gap. The germline gives CDR1 SGHRS, CDR2 YFSETQ. The CDR3 spells CASSLVSEEETQYF. CDR3 DNA sequence: TGCGCCAGCAGCTTGGTGTCAGAAGAAGAGACCCAGTACTTC.

To note about this clone: The sample carries other DNA sequences with the same CDR3. V and J are TRBV5-1 and TRBJ1-1; D is uncertain. The CDR3 runs 17 residues. Per the germline V gene, CDR1 is SGHRS and CDR2 is YFSETQ. V shed 4 bases and J shed 0 bases, with 19 bases lying between them. The CDR3 bases are TGCGCCAGCAGCCTGCGAACGGGGATAGGCTTGAACACTGAAGCTTTCTTT. Protein sequence: CASSLRTGIGLNTEAFF.

This clone was recorded only once. The rearrangement uses TRBV28 and TRBJ1-1, with a tentative D call TRBD1 (5 bases). V lost 4 bases to trimming and J lost 2 bases, with 11 bases between them. CDR3 length: 14 amino acids. Per germline, CDR1 MDHEN and CDR2 SYDVKM. CDR3 loop: CASSSMTANTEAFF. Here the CDR3 DNA reads TGTGCCAGCAGTTCGATGACAGCAAACACTGAAGCTTTCTTT.

This sequence joins TRBV29-1 and TRBJ2-4, with 7 positions matching TRBD1. The trim removed 7 bases at V and 0 bases at J, leaving 3 bases unmatched. The CDR3 extends over 13 amino acids. The germline V gene has CDR1 SQVTM and CDR2 ANQGSEA. The DNA for the CDR3 is TGCAGCGCGACAGGGCTAGCCAAAAACATTCAGTACTTC. This codes for CSATGLAKNIQYF.

DNA of the CDR3: TGTGCCAGCAGATCCGACAGCACCGGGGAGCTGTTTTTT. It codes for CASRSDSTGELFF. This rearrangement joins TRBV25-1 to TRBJ2-2; D possibly corresponds to TRBD1 (5 bases). CDR1 is MGHDK and CDR2 is SYGVNS in the germline V gene. This CDR3 has 13 residues. The V end was cut by 6 bases, the J end by 4 bases, with 9 bases between.

This chain uses TRBV7-9 with TRBJ2-7; 11 positions agree with TRBD2. The DNA end is a closer match to TRBJ2-1, so the J assignment may be wrong. This CDR3 spans 17 amino acids. From germline, CDR1 is SEHNR and CDR2 FQNEAQ (reference sequence). CDR3 sequence reads: CASSQGDSGRAVEGQFF. The DNA for the CDR3 is TGTGCCAGCAGCCAAGGAGATAGCGGGAGGGCCGTCGAGGGGCAGTTCTTC.

The chain couples TRBV5-4 to TRBJ2-7; D gene unclear. Trimming left V 0 bases short and J 2 bases short, with 12 bases between. Looked up from germline, CDR1 is SGHNT and CDR2 is YYREEE (reference sequence). The CDR3 runs 15 residues. CDR3 sequence (DNA): TGTGCCAGCAGCTTGGGGAGTTCAATGGCCTACGAGCAGTACTTC. It specifies CASSLGSSMAYEQYF. Filled out from reference TRBV5-4 and TRBJ2-7, the complete variable domain reads ETGVTQSPTHLIKTRGQQVTLRCSSQSGHNTVSWYQQALGQGPQFIFQYYREEENGRGNFPPRFSGLQFPNYSSELNVNALELDDSALYLCASSLGSSMAYEQYFGPGTRLTVT.

The chain recombines TRBV5-1 with TRBJ1-1; a possible D gene is TRBD1 (5 bases). V lost 4 bases, J lost 1 base, and 23 bases lay in between. CDR1 and CDR2 (germline): SGHRS, YFSETQ. This CDR3 contains 18 residues. CDR3 DNA sequence: TGCGCCAGCAGCCCCGTTGGACTAGGGCAGGGCGCGAACACTGAAGCTTTCTTT. This translates into CASSPVGLGQGANTEAFF.

V and J are TRBV7-2 and TRBJ2-7; D is unclear. Trimming pared 0 bases from V and 7 bases from J, leaving 13 bases between. This CDR3 contains 14 residues. Germline CDR1 reads SGHTA; CDR2 reads FQGNSA. The CDR3 loop reads CASSLARFAREQYF. In nucleotides, the CDR3 is TGTGCCAGCAGCTTAGCCCGTTTCGCCCGGGAGCAGTACTTC. Full variable domain (missing parts from reference TRBV7-2 and TRBJ2-7): GAGVSQSPSNKVTEKGKDVELRCDPISGHTALYWYRQSLGQGLEFLIYFQGNSAPDKSGLPSDRFSAERTGGSVSTLTIQRTQQEDSAVYLCASSLARFAREQYFGPGTRLTVT.

This chain connects TRBV5-5 to TRBJ2-1; a weak D match, TRBD1 (6 bases). Per the germline V gene, CDR1 is SGHKS and CDR2 is YYEKEE (reference sequence). There are 18 residues in the CDR3. The V gene lost 2 bases and the J gene lost 3 bases, with 21 bases spanning the gap. The CDR3 DNA follows: TGTGCCAGCAGCTTTTTAGGCTTTCTCGGGACAAACTACAATGAGCAGTTCTTC. This sequence encodes CASSFLGFLGTNYNEQFF.